This T cell receptor (beta chain) was sequenced during a study of T cell responses to AZD1222 COVID-19 vaccine. Study-level findings and limits: It was only a handful of AZD1222 recipients who were seropositive at baseline.

With regard to this clone: Its antigen is not known.

Some clones are missing from TCRdb's copy, which holds only in-frame ones; the method was immunoSEQ multiplex PCR. The sample shows almost 65,000 clones, about four fifths of them seen only once. Germline CDR1 is KGHSH and CDR2 is LQKENI. V shed 2 bases and J shed 4 bases, with 11 bases lying between them. The CDR3 runs 15 residues. The sample in question was peripheral blood, obtained on day 0 of AZD1222 vaccination. The sequence was obtained from an adult in good health. The chain is built from TRBV18 and TRBJ1-4; D is possibly TRBD1 (5 bases). The CDR3 reads CASSPVAGHNEKLFF. The CDR3 coding sequence is TGTGCCAGCTCACCAGTGGCAGGGCATAATGAAAAACTGTTTTTT.